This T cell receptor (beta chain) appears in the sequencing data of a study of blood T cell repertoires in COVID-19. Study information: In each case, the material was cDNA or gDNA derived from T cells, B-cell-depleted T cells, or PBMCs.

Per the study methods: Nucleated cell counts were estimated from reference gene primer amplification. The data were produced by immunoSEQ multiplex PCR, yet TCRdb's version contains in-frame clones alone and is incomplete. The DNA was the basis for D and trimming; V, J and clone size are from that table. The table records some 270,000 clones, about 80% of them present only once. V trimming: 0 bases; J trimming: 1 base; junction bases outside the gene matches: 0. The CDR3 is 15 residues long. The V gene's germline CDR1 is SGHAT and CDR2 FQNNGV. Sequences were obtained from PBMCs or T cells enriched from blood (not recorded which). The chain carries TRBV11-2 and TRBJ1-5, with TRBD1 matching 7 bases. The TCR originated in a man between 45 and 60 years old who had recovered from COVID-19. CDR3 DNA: TGTGCCAGCAGCTTAGACAGGGGGAGCAATCAGCCCCAGCATTTT. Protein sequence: CASSLDRGSNQPQHF. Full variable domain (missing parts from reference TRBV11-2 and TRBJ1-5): EAGVAQSPRYKIIEKRQSVAFWCNPISGHATLYWYQQILGQGPKLLIQFQNNGVVDDSQLPKDRFSAERLKGVDSTLKIQPAKLEDSAVYLCASSLDRGSNQPQHFGDGTRLSIL.